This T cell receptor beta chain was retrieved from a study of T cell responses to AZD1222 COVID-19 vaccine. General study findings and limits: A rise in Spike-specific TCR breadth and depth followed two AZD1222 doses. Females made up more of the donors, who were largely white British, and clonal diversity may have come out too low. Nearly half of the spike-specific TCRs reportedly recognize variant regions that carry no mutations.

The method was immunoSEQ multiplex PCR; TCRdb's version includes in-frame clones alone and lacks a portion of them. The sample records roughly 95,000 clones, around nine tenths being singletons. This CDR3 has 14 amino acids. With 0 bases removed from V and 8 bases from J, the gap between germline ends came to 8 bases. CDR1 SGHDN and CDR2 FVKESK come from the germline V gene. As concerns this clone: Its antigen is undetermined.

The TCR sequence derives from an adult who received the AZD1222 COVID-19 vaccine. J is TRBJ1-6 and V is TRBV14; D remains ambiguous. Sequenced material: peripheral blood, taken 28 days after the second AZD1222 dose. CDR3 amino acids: CASSQDQGHSPLHF. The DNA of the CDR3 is TGTGCCAGCAGCCAAGATCAAGGGCATTCACCCCTCCACTTT.